Below are 7 T cell receptor beta chains sequenced from a single sample in a study of cytotoxic CD8 clonotypes in ibrutinib-treated CLL. Profiled with immunoSEQ multiplex PCR; TCRdb holds only in-frame clones, not every one. The table has around 250,000 clones, around 70% seen once. Source: PBMCs, taken after 24 months of ibrutinib treatment. The receptors were gathered from a human donor with chronic lymphocytic leukemia.

This clone was observed a handful of times. CDR3 sequence reads: CASSLAALNTEAFF. The DNA for the CDR3 is TGTGCCAGCAGCTTAGCAGCCCTGAACACTGAAGCTTTCTTT. The J gene is TRBJ1-1, the V gene TRBV7-2; D is uncertain. Germline V CDR1 and CDR2: SGHTA, FQGNSA. Trimming removed 0 bases from V and 0 bases from J, with 5 bases in between. The CDR3 consists of 14 residues.

The J gene is TRBJ1-4, the V gene TRBV6-5; D is perhaps TRBD1 (6 bases). Germline CDR1 is MNHEY and CDR2 is SVGAGI. Trimming removed 4 bases from V and 7 bases from J, with 16 bases in between. CDR3 length: 15 residues. CDR3 DNA: TGTGCCAGCAGTTTCCGCAGGGGAGTGGGTGAAAAACTGTTTTTT. The encoded protein is CASSFRRGVGEKLFF.

The chain recombines TRBV2 with TRBJ1-4; 8 positions match TRBD1. Germline assignment: CDR1 SNHLY and CDR2 FYNNEI. The CDR3 has 15 amino acids. V lost 6 bases to trimming and J lost 6 bases; unmatched junction nucleotides: 9. In nucleotides, the CDR3 is TGTGCCAGCAGCCAGGACAGGGTGGGATATGAAAAACTGTTTTTT. Translated, it gives CASSQDRVGYEKLFF.

The rearrangement links TRBV28 to TRBJ1-4, with D possibly TRBD1 on 5 matching bases. The CDR3 has 13 residues. Germline-derived CDR1 and CDR2 are MDHEN and SYDVKM. With 4 bases removed from V and 2 bases from J, the gap between germline ends came to 5 bases. Here the CDR3 reads CASSWGTNEKLFF. CDR3 nucleotide sequence: TGTGCCAGCAGTTGGGGCACTAATGAAAAACTGTTTTTT.

This clone was recorded a few times. DNA for the CDR3: TGCAGCGTTGAGTGGATAGCGGGAAATCGGGAGACCCAGTACTTC. It codes for CSVEWIAGNRETQYF. This chain links TRBV29-1 with TRBJ2-5; 8 bases align to TRBD2. With V trimmed by 3 bases and J by 5 bases, 11 bases remained unmatched. CDR3 length: 15 amino acids. CDR1 and CDR2 (germline): SQVTM, ANQGSEA.

The chain carries TRBV28 and TRBJ2-7; 10 positions agree with TRBD1. Germline CDR1 MDHEN, CDR2 SYDVKM. There are 15 residues in the CDR3. The J segment lost 3 bases and the V segment lost 8 bases, leaving 10 bases of the junction unmatched. CDR3 DNA sequence: TGTGCCAGCTCCCTGGGACAGGGGAATATCTACGAGCAGTACTTC. Amino acid sequence: CASSLGQGNIYEQYF.

There are a few counts of this clone. The chain recombines TRBV30 with TRBJ1-2, with D unclear. Germline V lookup: CDR1 GTSNPN, CDR2 SVGIG (reference sequence). V lost 3 bases to trimming and J lost 5 bases, with 13 bases between them. There are 13 residues in the CDR3. The CDR3 protein is CAWRPRTAYGYTF. The CDR3 nucleotides read TGTGCCTGGAGACCTAGGACCGCATATGGCTACACCTTC.